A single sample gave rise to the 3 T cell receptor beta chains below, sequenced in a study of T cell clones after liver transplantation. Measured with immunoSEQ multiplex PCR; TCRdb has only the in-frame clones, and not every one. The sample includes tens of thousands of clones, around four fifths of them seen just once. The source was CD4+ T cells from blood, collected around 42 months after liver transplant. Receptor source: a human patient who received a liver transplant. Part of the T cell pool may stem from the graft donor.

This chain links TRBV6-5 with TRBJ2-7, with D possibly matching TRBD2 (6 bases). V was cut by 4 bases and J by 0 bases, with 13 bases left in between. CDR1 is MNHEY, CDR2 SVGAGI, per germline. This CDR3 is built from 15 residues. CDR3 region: CASSSGLTSSYEQYF. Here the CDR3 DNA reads TGTGCCAGCAGTTCGGGACTGACGTCCTCCTACGAGCAGTACTTC.

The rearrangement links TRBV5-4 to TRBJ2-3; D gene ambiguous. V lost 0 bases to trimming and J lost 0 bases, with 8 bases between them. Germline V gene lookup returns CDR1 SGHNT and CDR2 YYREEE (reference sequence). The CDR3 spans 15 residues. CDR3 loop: CASSLVGSSTDTQYF. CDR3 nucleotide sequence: TGTGCCAGCAGCTTGGTCGGATCTAGCACAGATACGCAGTATTTT. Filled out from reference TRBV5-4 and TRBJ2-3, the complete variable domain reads ETGVTQSPTHLIKTRGQQVTLRCSSQSGHNTVSWYQQALGQGPQFIFQYYREEENGRGNFPPRFSGLQFPNYSSELNVNALELDDSALYLCASSLVGSSTDTQYFGPGTRLTVL.

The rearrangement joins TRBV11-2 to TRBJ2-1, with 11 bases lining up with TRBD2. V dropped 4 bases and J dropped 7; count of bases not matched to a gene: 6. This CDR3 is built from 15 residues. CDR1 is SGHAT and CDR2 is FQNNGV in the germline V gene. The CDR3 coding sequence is TGTGCCAGCAGCTATCTAGCGGGAGGTATAAATGAGCAGTTCTTC. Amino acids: CASSYLAGGINEQFF.